These 13 T cell receptor beta chains were sequenced from one sample in a study of blood T cell repertoires in COVID-19. Using immunoSEQ multiplex PCR, the repertoire was profiled, and TCRdb retains in-frame clones only, with some absent. The sample contains 150,000 to 200,000 clones, under 90% of which appear only once. Material for sequencing was peripheral blood. Receptor source: an elderly woman with acute or convalescent COVID-19.

The rearrangement joins TRBV28 to TRBJ2-7, with 10 bases aligning to TRBD2. Trimming cost V 5 bases and J 4 bases; bases outside gene matches: 8. Germline CDR1 and CDR2: MDHEN and SYDVKM. The CDR3 extends over 15 amino acids. CDR3 coding DNA: TGTGCCAGCAGTCCCCGGGGACTAGCGCGATACGAGCAGTACTTC. It translates to CASSPRGLARYEQYF.

This chain joins TRBV7-8 and TRBJ1-5, with D hard to call. The germline CDR1 and CDR2 sequences are SGHVS and FQNEAQ. The CDR3 length is 14 residues. V lost 5 bases and J lost 4, with 12 bases in between. The CDR3 nucleotides are TGTGCCAGCAGCCGGCGCCGGGAGAATCAGCCCCAGCATTTT. It is translated as CASSRRRENQPQHF.

The chain employs TRBV24-1 and TRBJ2-2, with 15 bases aligning to TRBD2. The junction had 6 bases not matched to a gene; V was cut back by 2 bases and J by 6 bases. The germline V gene encodes CDR1 KGHDR and CDR2 SFDVKD. This CDR3 is built from 18 residues. The CDR3 DNA is TGTGCCACCAGTGATTCAGGACTAGCGGGAGGGCCCTCCGGGGAGCTGTTTTTT. Its translation: CATSDSGLAGGPSGELFF.

The J gene is TRBJ2-2, the V gene TRBV5-1, with 9 bases lining up with TRBD1. Germline V CDR1 and CDR2: SGHRS, YFSETQ. V was pared by 3 bases and J by 3 bases, with 6 bases of the junction left unmatched. CDR3 size: 16 residues. As DNA, the CDR3 is TGCGCCAGCAGCTGGGGGGACAGGGCGGACACCGGGGAGCTGTTTTTT. Translation: CASSWGDRADTGELFF.

This clone was observed a few times. The chain recombines TRBV15 with TRBJ2-1; D is possibly TRBD2 (6 bases). CDR1 is LNHNV and CDR2 is YYDKDF in the germline V gene (reference sequence). V lost 7 bases and J 2 bases, leaving 15 bases between the germline ends. This CDR3 comprises 15 residues. In DNA, the CDR3 is TGTGCCACCATCCCCCCGGGGGAGGCCTACAATGAGCAGTTCTTC. This codes for CATIPPGEAYNEQFF.

The chain recombines TRBV28 with TRBJ1-2, with D unresolved. CDR1 is MDHEN, CDR2 SYDVKM, per germline. This CDR3 is 15 amino acids long. The V gene lost 4 bases and the J gene lost 3 bases, with 15 bases spanning the gap. Here the CDR3 reads CASSSRAPDHYGYTF. The CDR3 bases are TGTGCCAGCAGTTCGAGGGCGCCCGATCACTATGGCTACACCTTC.

The CDR3 nucleotides read TGTGCCAGCAGAAGAATGACTAGCGGAAACACAGATACGCAGTATTTT. It codes for CASRRMTSGNTDTQYF. V usage is TRBV2 and J usage is TRBJ2-3; 9 nucleotides match TRBD2. V was clipped by 6 bases and J by 2 bases; unmatched bases: 9. CDR3 length: 16 residues. Germline loops: CDR1 SNHLY, CDR2 FYNNEI. Full variable domain (remainder filled in from reference TRBV2 and TRBJ2-3): EPEVTQTPSHQVTQMGQEVILRCVPISNHLYFYWYRQILGQKVEFLVSFYNNEISEKSEIFDDQFSVERPDGSNFTLKIRSTKLEDSAMYFCASRRMTSGNTDTQYFGPGTRLTVL.

Here the CDR3 reads CASTRDSNYGYTF. In nucleotides, the CDR3 is TGTGCCAGCACTCGGGACAGCAACTATGGCTACACCTTC. V and J are TRBV2 and TRBJ1-2; the match to TRBD1 covers 7 bases. The CDR3 sequence is 13 residues long. CDR1 and CDR2 from the germline V gene are SNHLY and FYNNEI. Trimming removed 7 bases from V and 2 bases from J; junction bases left unmatched: 4.

The sample holds one count of this clone. V is TRBV19 and J is TRBJ1-1; no firm D call. Trimming removed 7 bases at V and 2 bases at J, with 11 bases between. The germline V gene has CDR1 LNHDA and CDR2 SQIVND (reference sequence). The CDR3 length is 13 residues. The CDR3 nucleotides read TGTGCCAGTACTAACCATCATAACACTGAAGCTTTCTTT. Encoded protein: CASTNHHNTEAFF.

The V and J genes are TRBV5-6 and TRBJ1-1; no firm D call. Germline assignment: CDR1 SGHDT and CDR2 YYEEEE. The V end lost 4 bases, the J end lost 1 base, and 14 bases lay between the germline ends. This CDR3 comprises 15 residues. CDR3 nucleotide sequence: TGTGCCAGCAGCCCAGGACTGATAGGGAACACTGAAGCTTTCTTT. Translated, it gives CASSPGLIGNTEAFF.

This clone was seen at least ten times. The rearrangement uses TRBV6-5 and TRBJ2-7, with 8 positions matching TRBD2. Germline loops: CDR1 MNHEY, CDR2 SVGAGI. V shed 8 bases and J 5 bases; nucleotides not matched to a gene: 11. The CDR3 runs to 14 residues. In nucleotides, the CDR3 is TGTGCCAGCCCCGGACGGGGGGGCGACGACGAGCAGTACTTC. It codes for CASPGRGGDDEQYF.

This chain links TRBV5-4 with TRBJ2-7; TRBD1 aligns across 7 bases. Germline V lookup: CDR1 SGHNT, CDR2 YYREEE (reference sequence). CDR3 length: 13 amino acids. Unmatched junction bases numbered 7, after V lost 4 bases and J lost 6 bases. The CDR3 is CASSRQGTGEQYF. DNA for the CDR3: TGTGCCAGCAGCCGACAGGGTACGGGCGAGCAGTACTTC.

The rearrangement links TRBV24-1 to TRBJ1-2; TRBD1 aligns across 7 bases. V lost 2 bases to trimming and J lost 4 bases; unmatched junction nucleotides: 12. Germline V gene sequence: CDR1 KGHDR, CDR2 SFDVKD. The CDR3 is 17 residues long. The chain's CDR3 is CATSDSKMPGQRYGYTF. The CDR3, as DNA: TGTGCCACCAGTGATTCGAAAATGCCGGGACAGCGCTATGGCTACACCTTC.